This T cell receptor (beta chain) was sequenced for a study of T cell changes during pregnancy in multiple sclerosis. Germline V gene sequence: CDR1 LNHDA, CDR2 SQIVND (reference sequence). V lost 7 bases, J lost 3 bases, and 9 bases stayed unmatched. The CDR3 length is 15 residues. Sequencing was performed with immunoSEQ multiplex PCR; in TCRdb, only in-frame clones are kept and a portion is missing. The sample has 60,000 to 75,000 clones; about 94% are singletons. The sample consisted of CD8+ T cells from peripheral blood mononuclear cells, taken in the second trimester of pregnancy. This chain joins TRBV19 and TRBJ1-5; TRBD1 aligns across 7 bases. This clonotype was sampled from a female donor with multiple sclerosis, enrolled in a pregnancy study. The CDR3 spells CASTAGTVANQPQHF. CDR3 DNA sequence: TGTGCCAGTACCGCGGGGACAGTTGCCAATCAGCCCCAGCATTTT.